This TCR beta chain was observed in a study of blood T cell repertoires in COVID-19. As for the study in general: Acute and convalescent COVID-19 samples came from the United States, Italy and Spain. Sources were T cells, B-cell-depleted T cells, or PBMCs; the material itself was cDNA or gDNA.

Germline assignment: CDR1 MNHEY and CDR2 SVGEGT. V lost 0 bases and J 8 bases, leaving 25 bases between the germline ends. The CDR3 is made up of 19 amino acids. In the authors' workflow: Reference gene primer amplification gave estimated nucleated cell counts. Produced via immunoSEQ multiplex PCR; TCRdb's table is partial and in-frame only. V, J and clone size are taken as reported in that table, and D and trimming were inferred from the DNA itself. Of about 170,000 clones listed, approximately 86% were seen once; the top ten hold roughly 1.3%. The receptor was isolated from a man aged 60-69 years who had recovered from COVID-19. What was sequenced was peripheral blood. The rearrangement links TRBV6-2 or TRBV6-3 to TRBJ1-4; D gene ambiguous. The CDR3 bases are TGTGCCAGCAGTTACTCGATTCAAGCGGAGGGCGCCCGAGGAGAAAAACTGTTTTTT. It translates to CASSYSIQAEGARGEKLFF.